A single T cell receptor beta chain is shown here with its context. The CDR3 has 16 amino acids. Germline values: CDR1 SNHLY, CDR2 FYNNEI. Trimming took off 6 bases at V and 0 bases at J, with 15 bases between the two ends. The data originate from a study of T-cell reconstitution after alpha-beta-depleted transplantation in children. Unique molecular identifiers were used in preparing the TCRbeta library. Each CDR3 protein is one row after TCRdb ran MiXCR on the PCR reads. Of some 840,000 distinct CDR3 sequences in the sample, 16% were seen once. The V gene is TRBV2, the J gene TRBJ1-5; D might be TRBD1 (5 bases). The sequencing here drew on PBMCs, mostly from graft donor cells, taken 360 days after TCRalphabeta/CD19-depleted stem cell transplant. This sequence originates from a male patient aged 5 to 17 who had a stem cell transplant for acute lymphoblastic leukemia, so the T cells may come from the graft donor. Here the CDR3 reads CASSYPGADSNQPQHF. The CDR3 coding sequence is TGTGCCAGCAGCTACCCCGGGGCGGATAGCAATCAGCCCCAGCATTTT. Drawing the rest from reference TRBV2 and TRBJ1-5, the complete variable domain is EPEVTQTPSHQVTQMGQEVILRCVPISNHLYFYWYRQILGQKVEFLVSFYNNEISEKSEIFDDQFSVERPDGSNFTLKIRSTKLEDSAMYFCASSYPGADSNQPQHFGDGTRLSIL.